Listed below are T cell receptor beta chains from one sample, sequenced in a study of blood T cell repertoires in COVID-19. Profiling relied on immunoSEQ multiplex PCR, and the TCRdb table lists in-frame clones only, not all of them. The table lists fewer than 300,000 clones, more than 80% of them singletons. The sequenced sample was peripheral blood. These receptors originate from a woman in her 50s with COVID-19, enrolled during active disease. Each CDR3 is given with its conserved first and last residue.

TRBV6-4,TRBJ2-3,CASSPTMTGDTQYF
TRBV18,TRBJ2-7,CASSTPLRSYEQYF
TRBV7-2,TRBJ2-1,CASSWGLAGAEQFF
TRBV4-1,TRBJ1-4,CASSWSDPANEKLFF
TRBV7-9,TRBJ2-7,CASSPTTLSGLAGFYEQYF
TRBV4-1,TRBJ2-7,CASSLLAGGSSYEQYF
TRBV5-1,TRBJ2-1,CASSFSGGSTNEQFF
TRBV30,TRBJ1-6,CAWTGQGGSPLHF
TRBV2,TRBJ2-7,CASDDRGSYEQYF
TRBV19,TRBJ2-7,CASTGGESYEQYF
TRBV5-1,TRBJ2-5,CASSLTTRVSETQYF
TRBV27,TRBJ2-1,CASSSRDPKVNEQFF
TRBV3-1/TRBV3-2,TRBJ2-7,CATTSGRTYEQYF
TRBV18,TRBJ1-3,CASSPPDRGPLFSGNTIYF
TRBV29-1,TRBJ2-3,CSLRTSGSADTQYF
TRBV2,TRBJ1-1,CASSPTGFGMNTEAFF
TRBV21-1,TRBJ1-4,CASSKLSRGDEKLFF
TRBV7-2,TRBJ2-7,CASSLRGVAGDEQYF
TRBV4-2,TRBJ2-1,CASSQVASGSWGEQFF
TRBV30,TRBJ1-4,CASQGATNEKLFF
TRBV24-1,TRBJ2-7,CATSEPGTGYEQYF
TRBV5-4,TRBJ1-2,CASSVGQTNYGYTF
TRBV5-8,TRBJ1-3,CASSLGTGTSGNTIYF
TRBV10-3,TRBJ2-3,CAISELAGTDTQYF
TRBV6-1,TRBJ2-7,CASSEYRDRVLEQYF
TRBV4-1,TRBJ2-2,CASSQDLGSTGELFF
TRBV6-5,TRBJ1-5,CASSLQGFYSSQPQHF
TRBV19,TRBJ2-3,CASSRGVSTDTQYF
TRBV5-1,TRBJ2-1,CASSSGTGGLEQFF
TRBV11-2,TRBJ1-6,CASSLVSGQYNSPLHF
TRBV5-8,TRBJ1-1,CASSLGGPEAFF
TRBV10-3,TRBJ2-3,CAISETADTQYF
TRBV18,TRBJ2-5,CASSPPSDPGETQYF
TRBV19,TRBJ2-3,CASSLQGAGTDTQYF
TRBV5-1,TRBJ2-7,CASSFGPGNPYEQYF
TRBV5-1,TRBJ2-5,CASWTSGGAETQYF
TRBV4-1,TRBJ2-7,CASSPTLSGRALCEQYF
TRBV10-2,TRBJ2-5,CASRRAGGPGETQYF
TRBV29-1,TRBJ2-1,CSAQGLGNEQFF
TRBV24-1,TRBJ2-3,CATSGGDYRTDTQYF
TRBV3-1/TRBV3-2,TRBJ2-5,CASSPWTGDGETQYF
TRBV27,TRBJ1-5,CASSLSRASNQPQHF
TRBV27,TRBJ2-3,CASSPWSGREDTQYF
TRBV15,TRBJ2-1,CATSRGRQGGNNEQFF
TRBV27,TRBJ1-1,CASSILGQMNTEAFF
TRBV30,TRBJ1-3,CAWSRQAGNTIYF
TRBV13,TRBJ2-3,CASSLSGGCDREPFTDTQYF
TRBV12-3/TRBV12-4,TRBJ2-2,CASSFGGTGELFF
TRBV11-2,TRBJ2-1,CASSLAQGGYSYNEQFF
TRBV19,TRBJ2-4,CASSFLGQGGLYF
TRBV29-1,TRBJ2-1,CSTYRRGSSNEQFF
TRBV5-4,TRBJ2-1,CASSLALIYEQFF
TRBV5-1,TRBJ1-1,CASSLGGGVSTEAFF
TRBV7-7,TRBJ2-2,CASSLSGATGELFF
TRBV27,TRBJ2-1,CASKTGTELYNEQFF